One T cell receptor (beta chain) is described in this entry. The target antigen is unknown. This was the immunoSEQ v3 assay. Produced via immunoSEQ multiplex PCR; TCRdb's table is partial and in-frame only. The sample has about 59,000 clones, roughly four fifths seen once. The data stem from a study of TIL therapy for anti-PD-1-resistant metastatic lung cancer. Study at large: Patients then received nivolumab; progressors got lymphodepletion, TIL and IL-2. Median patient age was almost 55, ranging roughly 38-85 years. Tumors carried a median roughly 1.5 non-synonymous mutations per megabase.

The CDR3 length is 14 residues. Trimming shortened V by 5 bases and J by 2 bases, and 7 bases separated the two germline ends. Germline V lookup: CDR1 MNHEY, CDR2 SVGEGT. Time point of the sample: pre-treatment sample, taken before nivolumab and TIL therapy. Study results and caveats: TIL clonotype persistence in blood showed no apparent association with response.

This sequence was found in a person aged 25 to 80 with non-small cell lung cancer. The rearrangement uses TRBV6-2 or TRBV6-3 and TRBJ2-6, with D unclear. Sequences were derived from blood, sampled at baseline. In nucleotides, the CDR3 is TGTGCCAGCAGTCCGGGTACTGGGGCCAACGTCCTGACTTTC. Translating gives CASSPGTGANVLTF.